The next 2 T cell receptor beta chains were all read from a single sample in a study of technical replicates of blood from a few donors. TCRdb's table, derived via immunoSEQ multiplex PCR, lists solely in-frame clones and lacks some. The table includes under 100,000 clones, just over 85% detected once. The sequenced sample was PBMCs. Receptors were obtained from a human donor in good health. Some clones in this sample may be carry-over from other donors' samples.

Concerning this clone: The junction departs from the called germline gene at one end, perhaps through a read error. The gene calls are TRBV10-3 and TRBJ1-2, with 7 bases aligning to TRBD1. The CDR3 spans 12 residues. Germline V gene data show CDR1 as ENHRY and CDR2 as SYGVKD. CDR3 sequence: CAISEAQGRTSF. CDR3 sequence (DNA): TGTGCCATCAGTGAGGCACAGGGGCGGACCTCCTTC.

The J gene is TRBJ2-1, the V gene TRBV19; TRBD2 agrees at 10 bases. The CDR3 has 15 residues. The V gene's germline CDR1 is LNHDA and CDR2 SQIVND (reference sequence). Trimming cost V 5 bases and J 4 bases; bases outside gene matches: 5. CDR3 protein: CASSLAGAKYNEQFF. The CDR3, as DNA: TGTGCCAGTAGTCTAGCGGGAGCAAAGTACAATGAGCAGTTCTTC.